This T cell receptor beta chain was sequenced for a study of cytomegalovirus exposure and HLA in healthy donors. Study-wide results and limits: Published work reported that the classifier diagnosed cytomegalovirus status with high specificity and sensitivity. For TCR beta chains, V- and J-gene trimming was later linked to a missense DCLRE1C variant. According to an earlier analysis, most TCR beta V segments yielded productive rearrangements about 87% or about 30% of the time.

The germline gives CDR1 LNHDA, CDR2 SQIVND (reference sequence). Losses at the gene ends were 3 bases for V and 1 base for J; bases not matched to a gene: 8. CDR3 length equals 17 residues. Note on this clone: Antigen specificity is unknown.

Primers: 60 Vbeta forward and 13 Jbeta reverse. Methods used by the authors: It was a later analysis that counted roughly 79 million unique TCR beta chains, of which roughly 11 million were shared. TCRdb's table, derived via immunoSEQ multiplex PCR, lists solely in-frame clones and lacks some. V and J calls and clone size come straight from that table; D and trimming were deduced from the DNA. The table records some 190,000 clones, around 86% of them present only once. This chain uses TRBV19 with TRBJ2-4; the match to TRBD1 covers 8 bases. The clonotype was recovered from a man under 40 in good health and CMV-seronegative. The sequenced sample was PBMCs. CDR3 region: CASSISRQGMAKNIQYF. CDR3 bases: TGTGCCAGTAGTATTTCCCGACAGGGGATGGCCAAAAACATTCAGTACTTC. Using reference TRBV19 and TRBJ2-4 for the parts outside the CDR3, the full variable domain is DGGITQSPKYLFRKEGQNVTLSCEQNLNHDAMYWYRQDPGQGLRLIYYSQIVNDFQKGDIAEGYSVSREKKESFPLTVTSAQKNPTAFYLCASSISRQGMAKNIQYFGAGTRLSVL.